Listed here are 25 T cell receptor beta chains from one sample, sequenced in a study of shared clonotypes between healthy human individuals. Sequenced by immunoSEQ multiplex PCR; TCRdb stores in-frame clones only, minus some. The top ten clones hold over 0.12% of a sample with millions of clones, about 92% of them seen once. The sequenced material came from naive CD4+ T cells sorted from blood. The subset here: CD45RA+ positively selected. These receptor sequences come from a man aged 18 to 29 in good health.

This rearrangement joins TRBV20-1 to TRBJ1-1; the D is unclear. Trimming took off 6 bases at V and 11 bases at J, with 16 bases between the two ends. This CDR3 has 11 residues. CDR1 and CDR2 from the germline V gene are DFQATT and SNEGSKA (reference sequence). The DNA for the CDR3 is TGCAGTGCCCCGGTGAGTGAGAGGGCTTTCTTT. Translated, it gives CSAPVSERAFF.

The gene calls are TRBV29-1 and TRBJ2-5; 16 bases map to TRBD2. This CDR3 has 15 amino acids. Germline-derived CDR1 and CDR2 are SQVTM and ANQGSEA. Losses at the gene ends were 7 bases for V and 4 bases for J; bases not matched to a gene: 6. The CDR3 DNA is TGCAGCGCTGGGACTAGCGGGGGGGCGGGAGAGACCCAGTACTTC. Translated, it gives CSAGTSGGAGETQYF.

This chain uses TRBV2 with TRBJ1-2; D is possibly TRBD1 (6 bases). CDR1 and CDR2 (germline): SNHLY, FYNNEI. V was shortened by 6 bases and J by 8 bases, with 16 bases between the two germline ends. This CDR3 is built from 13 residues. CDR3 sequence: CASSPQGGRGYTF. CDR3 DNA: TGTGCCAGCAGCCCACAGGGTGGGAGGGGCTACACCTTC.

The chain employs TRBV11-2 and TRBJ2-4; perhaps TRBD2 as D (6 bases). This CDR3 is 17 amino acids long. Germline CDR1 is SGHAT and CDR2 is FQNNGV. V lost 5 bases, J lost 0 bases, and 17 bases lay in between. The chain's CDR3 is CASSRRGTGVAKNIQYF. The CDR3 DNA reads as TGTGCCAGCAGCAGAAGAGGGACGGGGGTAGCCAAAAACATTCAGTACTTC.

This chain connects TRBV4-3 to TRBJ2-1, with TRBD2 identical over 7 bases. Germline values: CDR1 LGHNA, CDR2 YSLEER. The CDR3 runs 17 residues. After removal of 2 bases from V and 6 bases from J, the junction contained 13 bases not matched to a gene. CDR3 nucleotides: TGCGCCAGCAGCCAAAACTCGGGAGGCGGGAGCCTCAATGAGCAGTTCTTC. Amino acids: CASSQNSGGGSLNEQFF.

The rearrangement joins TRBV7-6 to TRBJ2-7, with 8 bases matching TRBD1. Trimming at V came to 7 bases and at J to 0 bases, leaving 5 bases not matched to a gene. The length of the CDR3 is 14 residues. CDR1 SGHVS and CDR2 FNYEAQ come from the germline V gene. CDR3 amino acids: CASTRTGNSYEQYF. In nucleotides, the CDR3 is TGTGCCAGCACGAGGACAGGGAACTCCTACGAGCAGTACTTC. The full variable domain, its missing parts supplied by reference TRBV7-6 and TRBJ2-7, is GAGVSQSPRYKVTKRGQDVALRCDPISGHVSLYWYRQALGQGPEFLTYFNYEAQQDKSGLPNDRFSAERPEGSISTLTIQRTEQRDSAMYRCASTRTGNSYEQYFGPGTRLTVT.

In DNA form, the CDR3 reads TGCGCCAGCAGCCAATGGGGCGGGCCCACAGATACGCAGTATTTT. This translates into CASSQWGGPTDTQYF. The rearrangement joins TRBV4-1 to TRBJ2-3; D may match TRBD1 or TRBD2 (5 bases each). Germline V gene data show CDR1 as MGHRA and CDR2 as YSYEKL. The CDR3 contains 15 residues. Trimming stripped 2 bases from V and 2 bases from J, with 11 bases between.

V usage is TRBV5-1 and J usage is TRBJ1-1; 10 bases align to TRBD1. The CDR3 runs 16 residues. Looked up from germline, CDR1 is SGHRS and CDR2 is YFSETQ. V lost 4 bases, J lost 5 bases, and 11 bases stayed unmatched. This CDR3 reads CASSDGTGAMWTEAFF. The CDR3 DNA reads TGCGCCAGCAGCGACGGGACAGGGGCTATGTGGACTGAAGCTTTCTTT.

The chain recombines TRBV29-1 with TRBJ2-1; TRBD2 agrees at 7 bases. Trimming at V came to 4 bases and at J to 4 bases, leaving 4 bases not matched to a gene. The CDR3 spans 13 residues. Germline CDR1 and CDR2: SQVTM and ANQGSEA. CDR3 coding DNA: TGCAGCGTTGCCGGGAGGATGTACAATGAGCAGTTCTTC. Translated: CSVAGRMYNEQFF.

The rearrangement uses TRBV7-2 and TRBJ2-1, with 12 bases aligning to TRBD2. The V segment lost 8 bases and the J segment 4 bases; nucleotides outside the gene matches: 9. The CDR3 loop spans 16 amino acids. Germline V gene lookup returns CDR1 SGHTA and CDR2 FQGNSA. This CDR3 reads CASRASGGARYNEQFF. The CDR3 DNA reads as TGTGCCAGCCGTGCTAGCGGGGGGGCCCGGTACAATGAGCAGTTCTTC.

The V call is TRBV15, the J call TRBJ1-4, with a possible D match to TRBD1 (6 bases). V shed 6 bases and J shed 4 bases, with 9 bases lying between them. Germline V CDR1 and CDR2: LNHNV, YYDKDF (reference sequence). This CDR3 contains 13 residues. CDR3: CATRGAYNEKLFF. The CDR3 DNA is TGTGCCACCAGGGGGGCATATAATGAAAAACTGTTTTTT.

The genes are TRBV18 and TRBJ2-4; TRBD1 matches 9 bases. The length of the CDR3 is 18 residues. J lost 3 bases, V lost 6 bases, and 15 bases had no gene match. From germline, CDR1 is KGHSH and CDR2 LQKENI. In DNA, the CDR3 is TGTGCCAGCTCCCTCCAGGGAGGACAGGGGAGAGGCAAAAACATTCAGTACTTC. Translated, it gives CASSLQGGQGRGKNIQYF.

This clone was picked up one time. V is TRBV5-1 and J is TRBJ2-3; possibly TRBD1 for D (6 bases). V dropped 1 base and J dropped 0 bases, with 9 bases sitting between them. Germline CDR1 is SGHRS and CDR2 is YFSETQ. The CDR3 totals 15 residues. The CDR3, as DNA: TGCGCCAGCAGCTTGAGACAGGAAAGCACAGATACGCAGTATTTT. The encoded protein is CASSLRQESTDTQYF.

The chain has TRBV18 and TRBJ1-1; no firm D call. V was cut by 4 bases and J by 4 bases, with 16 bases left in between. CDR1 and CDR2 from the germline V gene are KGHSH and LQKENI. The CDR3 runs to 15 residues. The CDR3 is CASSLSDSYGTEAFF. The CDR3 DNA sequence: TGTGCCAGCTCACTCTCCGACTCCTACGGCACTGAAGCTTTCTTT.

The chain links TRBV18 to TRBJ1-4; D is perhaps TRBD1 (5 bases). CDR1 is KGHSH and CDR2 is LQKENI in the germline V gene. The length of the CDR3 is 13 residues. Trimming left V 8 bases short and J 8 bases short, with 15 bases between. DNA for the CDR3: TGTGCCAGCGCCGGGACCGCGTCCGAAAAACTGTTTTTT. It specifies CASAGTASEKLFF.

V is TRBV7-6 and J is TRBJ2-2; 10 bases agree with TRBD2. The CDR3 covers 17 residues. V gave up 2 bases and J gave up 5 bases; unmatched junction bases: 8. Germline V gene lookup returns CDR1 SGHVS and CDR2 FNYEAQ. CDR3 coding DNA: TGTGCCAGCAGCTTATTTGAGCTAGCGGGGGCGACCGGGGAGCTGTTTTTT. Translated: CASSLFELAGATGELFF.

V usage is TRBV14 and J usage is TRBJ2-7; D uncertain. Trimming took 1 base from V and 6 from J, leaving 10 bases between them. The CDR3 length is 13 residues. CDR1 is SGHDN, CDR2 FVKESK, per germline. CDR3 DNA: TGTGCCAGCAGCCAAGGGACGGTTTTCGAGCAGTACTTC. Its protein product is CASSQGTVFEQYF.

The J gene is TRBJ1-4, the V gene TRBV7-9; unclear D gene. This CDR3 has 15 residues. Germline V CDR1 and CDR2: SEHNR, FQNEAQ (reference sequence). V was shortened by 5 bases and J by 5 bases, with 15 bases between the two germline ends. The CDR3 DNA sequence: TGTGCCAGCAGCCCCCCCGGGCCCCGCAATGAAAAACTGTTTTTT. This translates into CASSPPGPRNEKLFF. Using reference TRBV7-9 and TRBJ1-4 for the parts outside the CDR3, the full variable domain is DTGVSQNPRHKITKRGQNVTFRCDPISEHNRLYWYRQTLGQGPEFLTYFQNEAQLEKSRLLSDRFSAERPKGSFSTLEIQRTEQGDSAMYLCASSPPGPRNEKLFFGSGTQLSVL.

The chain combines TRBV5-6 with TRBJ1-1; D is uncertain. This CDR3 contains 15 residues. Germline assignment: CDR1 SGHDT and CDR2 YYEEEE. The V and J ends lost 4 bases and 5 bases respectively, with 18 bases between them. CDR3 bases: TGTGCCAGCAGCATATTCCGGGTCGGGCGGACTGAAGCTTTCTTT. This encodes CASSIFRVGRTEAFF.

This clone was recorded only once. The chain is built from TRBV7-2 and TRBJ2-4, with D maybe TRBD1 (5 bases). This CDR3 has 14 amino acids. V lost 3 bases to trimming and J lost 10 bases, with 16 bases between them. Germline CDR1 SGHTA, CDR2 FQGNSA. The CDR3: CASSFATADTIQYF. The CDR3, as DNA: TGTGCCAGCAGCTTCGCGACAGCCGACACAATTCAGTACTTC.

The CDR3 bases are TGTGCCAGCAGGAGGGGACAGCTCTACGAGCAGTACTTC. It encodes CASRRGQLYEQYF. V is TRBV2 and J is TRBJ2-7; TRBD1 agrees at 7 bases. This CDR3 is 13 amino acids long. Germline lookup yields CDR1 SNHLY and CDR2 FYNNEI. V shed 6 bases and J 3 bases; nucleotides not matched to a gene: 5.

The rearrangement joins TRBV6-1 to TRBJ1-5; tentative D call: TRBD1 (5 bases). Germline V gene data show CDR1 as MNHNS and CDR2 as SASEGT. Trimming cost V 1 base and J 4 bases, with 8 bases left between them. The CDR3 loop spans 14 amino acids. Here the CDR3 reads CASSEGTLNQPQHF. The CDR3, as DNA: TGTGCCAGCAGTGAAGGGACATTAAATCAGCCCCAGCATTTT.

The chain has TRBV5-4 and TRBJ1-2; D may be TRBD1 (5 bases). The CDR3 covers 16 residues. V dropped 4 bases and J dropped 4 bases, with 20 bases sitting between them. CDR1 SGHNT and CDR2 YYREEE come from the germline V gene (reference sequence). As DNA, the CDR3 is TGTGCCAGCAGCCGAGGACAAAGGAACCCTATCTATGGCTACACCTTC. This encodes CASSRGQRNPIYGYTF.

The V and J genes are TRBV5-6 and TRBJ1-1; 8 nucleotides align to TRBD1. V shed 4 bases, J shed 6 bases, and the junction held 8 bases outside the gene matches. This CDR3 region has 14 residues. Looked up from germline, CDR1 is SGHDT and CDR2 is YYEEEE. The CDR3, as DNA: TGTGCCAGCAGCCTCAGGGGGCGTAACTCTGAAGCTTTCTTT. The encoded protein is CASSLRGRNSEAFF. Variable domain in full (rest from reference TRBV5-6 and TRBJ1-1): DAGVTQSPTHLIKTRGQQVTLRCSPKSGHDTVSWYQQALGQGPQFIFQYYEEEERQRGNFPDRFSGHQFPNYSSELNVNALLLGDSALYLCASSLRGRNSEAFFGQGTRLTVV.

In regard to this clone: In the same sample, other DNA sequences code for this CDR3. The chain has TRBV5-1 and TRBJ2-3, with a tentative D call TRBD1 (6 bases). V was shortened by 1 base and J by 1 base, with 10 bases between the two germline ends. The CDR3 loop spans 15 amino acids. The V gene's germline CDR1 is SGHRS and CDR2 YFSETQ. The CDR3 DNA follows: TGCGCCAGCAGCTTGACAGGGTCCGGCACAGATACGCAGTATTTT. It codes for CASSLTGSGTDTQYF.